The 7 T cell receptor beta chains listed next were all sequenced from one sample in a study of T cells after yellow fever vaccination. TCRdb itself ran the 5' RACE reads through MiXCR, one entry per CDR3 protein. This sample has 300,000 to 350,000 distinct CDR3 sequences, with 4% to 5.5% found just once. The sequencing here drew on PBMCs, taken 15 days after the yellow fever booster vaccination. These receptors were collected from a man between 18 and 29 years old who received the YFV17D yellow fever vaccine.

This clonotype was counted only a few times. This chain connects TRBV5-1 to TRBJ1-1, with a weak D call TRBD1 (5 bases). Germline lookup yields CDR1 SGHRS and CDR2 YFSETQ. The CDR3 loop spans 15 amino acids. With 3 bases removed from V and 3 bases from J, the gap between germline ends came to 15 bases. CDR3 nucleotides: TGCGCCAGCAGCTGGGGGATAGTGGAGGACACTGAAGCTTTCTTT. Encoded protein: CASSWGIVEDTEAFF.

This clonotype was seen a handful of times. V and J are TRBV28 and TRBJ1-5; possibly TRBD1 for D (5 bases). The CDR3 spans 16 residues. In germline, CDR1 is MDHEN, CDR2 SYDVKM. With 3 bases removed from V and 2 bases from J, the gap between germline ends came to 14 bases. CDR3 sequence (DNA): TGTGCCAGCAGTTTGAGGGGTACACGAGGCAATCAGCCCCAGCATTTT. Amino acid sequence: CASSLRGTRGNQPQHF. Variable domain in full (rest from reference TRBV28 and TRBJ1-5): DVKVTQSSRYLVKRTGEKVFLECVQDMDHENMFWYRQDPGLGLRLIYFSYDVKMKEKGDIPEGYSVSREKKERFSLILESASTNQTSMYLCASSLRGTRGNQPQHFGDGTRLSIL.

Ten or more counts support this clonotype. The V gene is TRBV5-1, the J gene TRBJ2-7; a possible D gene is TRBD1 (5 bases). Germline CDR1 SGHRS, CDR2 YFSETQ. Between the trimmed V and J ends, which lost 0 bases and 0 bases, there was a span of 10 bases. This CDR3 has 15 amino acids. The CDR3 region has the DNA TGCGCCAGCAGCTTGGGTCGGACACCCTCCTACGAGCAGTACTTC. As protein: CASSLGRTPSYEQYF.

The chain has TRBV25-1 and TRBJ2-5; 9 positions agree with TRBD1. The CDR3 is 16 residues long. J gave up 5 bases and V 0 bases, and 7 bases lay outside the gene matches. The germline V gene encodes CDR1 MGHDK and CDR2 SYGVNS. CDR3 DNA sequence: TGTGCCAGCAGTGAATATCGCGGGACAGGGAAGGAGACCCAGTACTTC. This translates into CASSEYRGTGKETQYF.

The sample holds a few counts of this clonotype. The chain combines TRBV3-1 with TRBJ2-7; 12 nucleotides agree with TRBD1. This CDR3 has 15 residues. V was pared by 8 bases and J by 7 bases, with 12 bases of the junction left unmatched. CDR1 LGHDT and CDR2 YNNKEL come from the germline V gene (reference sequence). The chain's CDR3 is CASASGTGGEREQYV. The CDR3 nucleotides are TGTGCCAGCGCTTCCGGGACAGGGGGCGAGAGGGAGCAGTACGTC.

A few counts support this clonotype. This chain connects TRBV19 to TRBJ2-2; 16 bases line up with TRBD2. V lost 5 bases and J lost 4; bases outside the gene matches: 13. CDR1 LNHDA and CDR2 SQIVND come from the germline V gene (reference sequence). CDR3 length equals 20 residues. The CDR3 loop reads CASSPLAGTSGGAGTGELFF. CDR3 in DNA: TGTGCCAGTAGTCCACTTGCCGGGACTAGCGGGGGGGCCGGCACCGGGGAGCTGTTTTTT.

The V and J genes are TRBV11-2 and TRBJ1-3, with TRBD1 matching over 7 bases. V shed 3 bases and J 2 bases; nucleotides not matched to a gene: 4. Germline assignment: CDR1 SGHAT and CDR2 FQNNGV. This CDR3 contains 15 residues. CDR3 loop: CASSLRDSTGNTIYF. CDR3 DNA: TGTGCCAGCAGCTTGAGGGACAGTACTGGAAACACCATATATTTT.